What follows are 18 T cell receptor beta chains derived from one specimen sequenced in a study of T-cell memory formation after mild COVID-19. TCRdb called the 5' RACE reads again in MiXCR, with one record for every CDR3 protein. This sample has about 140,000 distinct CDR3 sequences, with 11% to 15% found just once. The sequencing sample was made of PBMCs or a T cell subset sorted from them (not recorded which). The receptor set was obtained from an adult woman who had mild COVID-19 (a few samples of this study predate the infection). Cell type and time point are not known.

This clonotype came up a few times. CDR3 loop: CASSFKWGGYNEQFF. Here the CDR3 DNA reads TGTGCCAGCAGTTTTAAGTGGGGGGGATACAATGAGCAGTTCTTC. The chain couples TRBV12-3 or TRBV12-4 to TRBJ2-1; 7 bases map to TRBD2. The trim removed 3 bases at V and 4 bases at J, leaving 6 bases unmatched. The CDR3 sequence is 15 residues long.

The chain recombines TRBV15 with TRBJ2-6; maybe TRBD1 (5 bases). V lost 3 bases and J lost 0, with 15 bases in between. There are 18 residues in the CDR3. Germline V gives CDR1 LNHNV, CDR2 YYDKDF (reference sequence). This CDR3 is CATSSLMATVSGANVLTF. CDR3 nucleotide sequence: TGTGCCACCAGCAGCCTAATGGCGACAGTCTCTGGGGCCAACGTCCTGACTTTC.

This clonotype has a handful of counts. CDR3 in amino acids: CASSLGGFTEAFF. CDR3 coding DNA: TGTGCCAGCAGTTTAGGTGGCTTCACTGAAGCTTTCTTT. This sequence joins TRBV27 and TRBJ1-1, with no clear D. CDR3 size: 13 residues. V was trimmed by 2 bases and J by 4 bases, leaving 8 bases between them. Germline values: CDR1 MNHEY, CDR2 SMNVEV (reference sequence).

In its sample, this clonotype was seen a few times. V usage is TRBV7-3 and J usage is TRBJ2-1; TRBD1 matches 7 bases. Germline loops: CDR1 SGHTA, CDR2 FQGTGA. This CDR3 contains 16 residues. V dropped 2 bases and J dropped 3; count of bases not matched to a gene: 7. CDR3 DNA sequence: TGTGCCAGCAGCTTAGGCCGGGACAGCTTCTACAATGAGCAGTTCTTC. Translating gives CASSLGRDSFYNEQFF.

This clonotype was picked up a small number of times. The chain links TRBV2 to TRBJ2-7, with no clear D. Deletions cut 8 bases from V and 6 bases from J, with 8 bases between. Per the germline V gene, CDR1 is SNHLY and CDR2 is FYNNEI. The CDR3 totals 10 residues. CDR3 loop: CASAYSEQYF. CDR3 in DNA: TGTGCCAGCGCCTATTCCGAGCAGTACTTC. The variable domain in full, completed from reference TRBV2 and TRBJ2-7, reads EPEVTQTPSHQVTQMGQEVILRCVPISNHLYFYWYRQILGQKVEFLVSFYNNEISEKSEIFDDQFSVERPDGSNFTLKIRSTKLEDSAMYFCASAYSEQYFGPGTRLTVT.

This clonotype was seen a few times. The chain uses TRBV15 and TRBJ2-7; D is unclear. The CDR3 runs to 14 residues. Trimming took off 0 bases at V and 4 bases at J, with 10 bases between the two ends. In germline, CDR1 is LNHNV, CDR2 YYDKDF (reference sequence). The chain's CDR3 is CATSRDWANYEQYF. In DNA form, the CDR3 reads TGTGCCACCAGCAGAGATTGGGCCAATTACGAGCAGTACTTC.

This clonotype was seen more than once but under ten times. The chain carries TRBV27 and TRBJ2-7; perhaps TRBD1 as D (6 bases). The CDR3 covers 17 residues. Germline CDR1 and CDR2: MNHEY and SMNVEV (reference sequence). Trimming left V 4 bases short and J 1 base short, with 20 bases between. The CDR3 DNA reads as TGTGCCAGCAGTTCCCAGGTAAAACAGGGTCCATCCTACGAGCAGTACTTC. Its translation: CASSSQVKQGPSYEQYF.

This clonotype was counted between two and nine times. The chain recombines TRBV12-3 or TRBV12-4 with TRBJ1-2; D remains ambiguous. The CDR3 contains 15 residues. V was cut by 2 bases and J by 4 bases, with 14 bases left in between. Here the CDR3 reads CASSLNEGLIYGYTF. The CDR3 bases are TGTGCCAGCAGTTTAAACGAGGGTTTAATCTATGGCTACACCTTC.

The DNA of the CDR3 is TGTGCCAGCAGCTCAAACTCGGGGGCCACCCCTTCAAGGCTTTACAATGAGCAGTTCTTC. Amino acids: CASSSNSGATPSRLYNEQFF. The chain uses TRBV7-9 and TRBJ2-1, with D perhaps given as TRBD1 or TRBD2 (6 bases each). This CDR3 contains 20 residues. Germline CDR1 SEHNR, CDR2 FQNEAQ (reference sequence). The V gene lost 4 bases and the J gene lost 4 bases, with 29 bases spanning the gap.

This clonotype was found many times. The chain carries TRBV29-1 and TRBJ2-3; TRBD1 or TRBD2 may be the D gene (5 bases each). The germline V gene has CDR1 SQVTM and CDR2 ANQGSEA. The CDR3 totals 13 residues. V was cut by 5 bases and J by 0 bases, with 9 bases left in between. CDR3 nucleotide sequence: TGCAGCGTTTACGGGGACAGCACAGATACGCAGTATTTT. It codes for CSVYGDSTDTQYF.

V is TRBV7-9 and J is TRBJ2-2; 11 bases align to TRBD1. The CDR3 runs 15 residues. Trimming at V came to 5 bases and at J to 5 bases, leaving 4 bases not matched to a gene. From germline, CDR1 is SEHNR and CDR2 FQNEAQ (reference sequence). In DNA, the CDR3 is TGTGCCAGCAGCGGCCGGGACAGGGGGACCGGGGAGCTGTTTTTT. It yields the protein CASSGRDRGTGELFF. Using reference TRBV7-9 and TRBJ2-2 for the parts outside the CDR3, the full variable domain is DTGVSQNPRHKITKRGQNVTFRCDPISEHNRLYWYRQTLGQGPEFLTYFQNEAQLEKSRLLSDRFSAERPKGSFSTLEIQRTEQGDSAMYLCASSGRDRGTGELFFGEGSRLTVL.

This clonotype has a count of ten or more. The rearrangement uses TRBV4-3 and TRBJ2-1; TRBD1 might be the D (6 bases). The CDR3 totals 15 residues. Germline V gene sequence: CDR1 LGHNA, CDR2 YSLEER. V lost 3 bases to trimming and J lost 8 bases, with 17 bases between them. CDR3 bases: TGCGCCAGCAGCCAGGACCACGGACAGAGGTATGAGCAGTTCTTC. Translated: CASSQDHGQRYEQFF.

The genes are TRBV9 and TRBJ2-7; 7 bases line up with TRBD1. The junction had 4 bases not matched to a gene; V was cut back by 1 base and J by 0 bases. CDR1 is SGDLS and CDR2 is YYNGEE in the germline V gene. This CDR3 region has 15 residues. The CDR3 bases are TGTGCCAGCAGCGTATCGGGACAGCCCTCCTACGAGCAGTACTTC. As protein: CASSVSGQPSYEQYF.

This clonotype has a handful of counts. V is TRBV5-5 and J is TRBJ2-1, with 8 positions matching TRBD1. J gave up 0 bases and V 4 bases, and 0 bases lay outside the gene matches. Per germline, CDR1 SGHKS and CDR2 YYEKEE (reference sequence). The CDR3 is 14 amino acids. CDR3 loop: CASSGQGSYNEQFF. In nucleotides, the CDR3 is TGTGCCAGCAGCGGACAGGGCTCCTACAATGAGCAGTTCTTC. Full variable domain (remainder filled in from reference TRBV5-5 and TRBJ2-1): DAGVTQSPTHLIKTRGQQVTLRCSPISGHKSVSWYQQVLGQGPQFIFQYYEKEERGRGNFPDRFSARQFPNYSSELNVNALLLGDSALYLCASSGQGSYNEQFFGPGTRLTVL.

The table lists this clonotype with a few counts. CDR3 in amino acids: CAWSDGNQPQHF. The CDR3 DNA follows: TGTGCCTGGAGTGACGGGAATCAGCCCCAGCATTTT. This rearrangement joins TRBV30 to TRBJ1-5; D ambiguous. Germline V gives CDR1 GTSNPN, CDR2 SVGIG (reference sequence). The CDR3 is 12 amino acids. Trimming removed 1 base from V and 4 bases from J, with 5 bases in between.

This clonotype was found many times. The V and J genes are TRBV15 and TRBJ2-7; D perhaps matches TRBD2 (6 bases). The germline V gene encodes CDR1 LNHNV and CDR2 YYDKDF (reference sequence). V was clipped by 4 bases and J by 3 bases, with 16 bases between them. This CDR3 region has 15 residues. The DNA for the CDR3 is TGTGCCACCAGCACGGACCGGGACTGGATCTACGAGCAGTACTTC. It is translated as CATSTDRDWIYEQYF.

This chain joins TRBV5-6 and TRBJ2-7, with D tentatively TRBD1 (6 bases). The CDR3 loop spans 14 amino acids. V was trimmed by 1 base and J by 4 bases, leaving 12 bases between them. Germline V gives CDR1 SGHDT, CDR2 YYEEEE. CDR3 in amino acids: CASSLSAGTYEQYF. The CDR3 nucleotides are TGTGCCAGCAGCTTGTCCGCAGGGACATACGAGCAGTACTTC. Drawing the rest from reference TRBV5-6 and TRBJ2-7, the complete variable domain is DAGVTQSPTHLIKTRGQQVTLRCSPKSGHDTVSWYQQALGQGPQFIFQYYEEEERQRGNFPDRFSGHQFPNYSSELNVNALLLGDSALYLCASSLSAGTYEQYFGPGTRLTVT.

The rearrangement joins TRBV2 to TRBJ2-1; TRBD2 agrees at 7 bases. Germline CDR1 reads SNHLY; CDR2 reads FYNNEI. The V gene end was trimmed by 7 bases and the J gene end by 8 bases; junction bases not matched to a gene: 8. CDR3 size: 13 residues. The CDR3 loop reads CASNLGGLDEQFF. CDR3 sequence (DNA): TGTGCCAGCAACCTCGGGGGGTTGGATGAGCAGTTCTTC.